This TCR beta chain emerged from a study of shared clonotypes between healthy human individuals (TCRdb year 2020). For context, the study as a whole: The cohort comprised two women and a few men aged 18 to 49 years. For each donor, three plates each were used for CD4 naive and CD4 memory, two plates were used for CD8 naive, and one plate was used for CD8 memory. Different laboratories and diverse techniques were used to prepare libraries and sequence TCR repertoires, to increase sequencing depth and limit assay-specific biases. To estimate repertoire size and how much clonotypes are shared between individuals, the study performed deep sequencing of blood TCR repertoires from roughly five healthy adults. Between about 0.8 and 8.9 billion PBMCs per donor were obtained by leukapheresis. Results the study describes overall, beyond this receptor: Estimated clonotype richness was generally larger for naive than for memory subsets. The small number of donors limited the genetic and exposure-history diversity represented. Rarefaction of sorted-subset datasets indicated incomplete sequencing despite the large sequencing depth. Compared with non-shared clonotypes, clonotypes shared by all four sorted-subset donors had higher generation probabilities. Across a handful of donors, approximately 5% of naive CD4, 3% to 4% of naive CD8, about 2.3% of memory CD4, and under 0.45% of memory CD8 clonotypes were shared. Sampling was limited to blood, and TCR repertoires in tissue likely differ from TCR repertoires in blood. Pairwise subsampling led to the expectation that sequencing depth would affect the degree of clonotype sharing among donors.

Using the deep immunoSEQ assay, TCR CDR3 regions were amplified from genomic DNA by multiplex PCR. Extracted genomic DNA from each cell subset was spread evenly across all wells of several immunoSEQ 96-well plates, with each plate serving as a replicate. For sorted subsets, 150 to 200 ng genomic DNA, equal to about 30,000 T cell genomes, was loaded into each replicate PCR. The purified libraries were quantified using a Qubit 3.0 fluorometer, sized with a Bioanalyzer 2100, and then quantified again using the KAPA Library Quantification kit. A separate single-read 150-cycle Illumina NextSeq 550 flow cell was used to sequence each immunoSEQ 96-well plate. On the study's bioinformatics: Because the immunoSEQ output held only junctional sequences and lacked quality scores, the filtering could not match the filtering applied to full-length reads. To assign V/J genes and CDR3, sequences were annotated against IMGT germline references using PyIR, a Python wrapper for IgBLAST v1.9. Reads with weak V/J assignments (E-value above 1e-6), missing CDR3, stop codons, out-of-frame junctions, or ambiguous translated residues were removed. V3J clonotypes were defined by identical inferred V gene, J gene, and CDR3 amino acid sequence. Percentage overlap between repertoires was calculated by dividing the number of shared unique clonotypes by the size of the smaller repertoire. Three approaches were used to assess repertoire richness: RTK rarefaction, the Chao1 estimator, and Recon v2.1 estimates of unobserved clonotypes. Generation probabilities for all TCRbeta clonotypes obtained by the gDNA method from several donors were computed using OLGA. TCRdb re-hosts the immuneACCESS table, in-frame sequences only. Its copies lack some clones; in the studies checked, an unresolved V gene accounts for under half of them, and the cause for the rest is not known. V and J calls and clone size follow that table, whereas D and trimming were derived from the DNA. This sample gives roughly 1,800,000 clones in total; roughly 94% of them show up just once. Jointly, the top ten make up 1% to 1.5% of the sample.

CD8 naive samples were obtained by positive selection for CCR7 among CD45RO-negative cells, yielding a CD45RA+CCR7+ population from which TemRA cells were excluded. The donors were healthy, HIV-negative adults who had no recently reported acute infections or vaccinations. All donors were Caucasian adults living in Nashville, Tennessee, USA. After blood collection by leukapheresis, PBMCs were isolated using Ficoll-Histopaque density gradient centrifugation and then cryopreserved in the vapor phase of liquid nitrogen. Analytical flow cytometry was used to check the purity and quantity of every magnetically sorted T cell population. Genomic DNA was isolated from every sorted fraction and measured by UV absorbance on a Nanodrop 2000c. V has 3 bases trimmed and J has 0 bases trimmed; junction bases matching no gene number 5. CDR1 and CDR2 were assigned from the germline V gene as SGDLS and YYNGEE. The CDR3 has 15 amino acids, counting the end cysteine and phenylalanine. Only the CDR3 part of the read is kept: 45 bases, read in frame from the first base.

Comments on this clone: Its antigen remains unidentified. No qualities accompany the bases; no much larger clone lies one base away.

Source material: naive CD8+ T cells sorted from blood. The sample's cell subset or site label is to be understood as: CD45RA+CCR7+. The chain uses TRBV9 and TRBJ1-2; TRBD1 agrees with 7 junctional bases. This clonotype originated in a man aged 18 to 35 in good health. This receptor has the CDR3 CASSEGTASNYGYTF. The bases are TGTGCCAGCAGCGAGGGGACAGCTTCTAACTATGGCTACACCTTC.